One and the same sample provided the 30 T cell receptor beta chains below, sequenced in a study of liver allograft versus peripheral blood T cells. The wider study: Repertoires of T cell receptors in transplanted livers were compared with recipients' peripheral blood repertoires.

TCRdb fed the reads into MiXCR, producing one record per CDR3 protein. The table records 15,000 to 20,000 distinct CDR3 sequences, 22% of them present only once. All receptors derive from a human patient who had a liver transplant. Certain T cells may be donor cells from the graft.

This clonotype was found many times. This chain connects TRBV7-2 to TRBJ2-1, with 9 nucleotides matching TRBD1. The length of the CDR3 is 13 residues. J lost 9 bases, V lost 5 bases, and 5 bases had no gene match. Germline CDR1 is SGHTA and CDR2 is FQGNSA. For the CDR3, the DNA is TGTGCCAGCAGCCGGACAGGGGATGGTGAGCAGTTCTTC. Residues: CASSRTGDGEQFF. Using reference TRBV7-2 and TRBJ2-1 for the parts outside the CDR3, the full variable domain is GAGVSQSPSNKVTEKGKDVELRCDPISGHTALYWYRQSLGQGLEFLIYFQGNSAPDKSGLPSDRFSAERTGGSVSTLTIQRTQQEDSAVYLCASSRTGDGEQFFGPGTRLTVL.

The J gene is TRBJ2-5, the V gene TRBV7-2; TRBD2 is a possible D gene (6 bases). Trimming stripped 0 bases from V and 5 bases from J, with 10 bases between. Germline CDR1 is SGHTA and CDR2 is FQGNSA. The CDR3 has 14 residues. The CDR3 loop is CASSLAGAGETQYF. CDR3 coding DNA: TGTGCCAGCAGCTTAGCAGGGGCGGGGGAGACCCAGTACTTC.

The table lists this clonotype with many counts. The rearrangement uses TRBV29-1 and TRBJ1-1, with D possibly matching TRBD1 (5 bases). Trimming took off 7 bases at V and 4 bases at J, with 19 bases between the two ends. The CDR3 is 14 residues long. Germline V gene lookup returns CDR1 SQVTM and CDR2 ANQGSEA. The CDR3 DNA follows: TGCAGCGCCCAGGCTCAGGGAGGCGGCACTGAAGCTTTCTTT. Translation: CSAQAQGGGTEAFF.

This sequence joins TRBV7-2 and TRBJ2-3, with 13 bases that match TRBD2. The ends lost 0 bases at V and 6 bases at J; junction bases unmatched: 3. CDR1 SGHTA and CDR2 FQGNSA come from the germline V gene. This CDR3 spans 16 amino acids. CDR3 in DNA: TGTGCCAGCAGCTTAGCTGGGACTAGCGGGGCGGATACGCAGTATTTT. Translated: CASSLAGTSGADTQYF.

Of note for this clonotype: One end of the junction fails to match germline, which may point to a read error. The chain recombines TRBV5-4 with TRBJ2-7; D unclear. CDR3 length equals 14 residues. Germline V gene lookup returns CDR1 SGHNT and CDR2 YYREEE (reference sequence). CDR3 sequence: CACSKGGEVYEQYF. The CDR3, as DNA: TGTGCCTGCAGCAAGGGTGGGGAAGTCTACGAGCAGTACTTC.

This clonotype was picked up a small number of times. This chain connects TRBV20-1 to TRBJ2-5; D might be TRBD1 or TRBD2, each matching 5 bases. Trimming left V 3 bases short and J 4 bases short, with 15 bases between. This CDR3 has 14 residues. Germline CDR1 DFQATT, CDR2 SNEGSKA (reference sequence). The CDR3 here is CSASEGLRIETQYF. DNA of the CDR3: TGCAGTGCTAGTGAGGGGCTTCGAATAGAGACCCAGTACTTC.

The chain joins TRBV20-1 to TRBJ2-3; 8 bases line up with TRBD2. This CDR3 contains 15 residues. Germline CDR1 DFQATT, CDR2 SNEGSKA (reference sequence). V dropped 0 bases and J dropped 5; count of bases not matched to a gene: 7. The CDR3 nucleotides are TGCAGTGCTAGAGATCGGCGCGGGAGGTTAGATACGCAGTATTTT. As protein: CSARDRRGRLDTQYF.

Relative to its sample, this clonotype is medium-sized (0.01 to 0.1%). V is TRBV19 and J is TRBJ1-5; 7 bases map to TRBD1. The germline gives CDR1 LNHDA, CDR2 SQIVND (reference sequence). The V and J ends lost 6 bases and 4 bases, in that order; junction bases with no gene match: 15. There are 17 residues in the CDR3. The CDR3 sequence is CASRTQARTGRNQPQHF. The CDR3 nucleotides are TGTGCCAGTAGGACCCAAGCTCGGACAGGCCGTAATCAGCCCCAGCATTTT.

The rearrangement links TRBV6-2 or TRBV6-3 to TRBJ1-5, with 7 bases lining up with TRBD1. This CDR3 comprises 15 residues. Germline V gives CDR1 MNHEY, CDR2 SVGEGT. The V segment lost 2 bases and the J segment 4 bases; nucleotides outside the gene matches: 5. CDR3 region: CASSYKGQLNQPQHF. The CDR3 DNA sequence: TGTGCCAGCAGTTACAAGGGACAGTTAAATCAGCCCCAGCATTTT.

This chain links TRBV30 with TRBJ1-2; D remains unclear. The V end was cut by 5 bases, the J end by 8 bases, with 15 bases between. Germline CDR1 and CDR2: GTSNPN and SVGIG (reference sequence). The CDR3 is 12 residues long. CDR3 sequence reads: CAWGGVGRGYTF. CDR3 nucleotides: TGTGCCTGGGGTGGGGTAGGACGGGGCTACACCTTC. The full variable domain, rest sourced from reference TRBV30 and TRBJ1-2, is SQTIHQWPATLVQPVGSPLSLECTVEGTSNPNLYWYRQAAGRGLQLLFYSVGIGQISSEVPQNLSASRPQDRQFILSSKKLLLSDSGFYLCAWGGVGRGYTFGSGTRLTVV.

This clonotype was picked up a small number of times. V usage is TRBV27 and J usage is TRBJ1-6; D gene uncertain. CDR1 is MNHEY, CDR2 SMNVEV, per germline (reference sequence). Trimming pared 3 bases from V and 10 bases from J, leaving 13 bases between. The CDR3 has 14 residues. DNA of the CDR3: TGTGCCAGCAGTTTTTTTGCGGGGAAATCACCCCTCCACTTT. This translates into CASSFFAGKSPLHF.

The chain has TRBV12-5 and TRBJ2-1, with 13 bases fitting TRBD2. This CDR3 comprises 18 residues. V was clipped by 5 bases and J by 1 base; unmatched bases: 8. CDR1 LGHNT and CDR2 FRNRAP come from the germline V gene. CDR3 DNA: TGTGCTAGTGGTACTAGCGGGAGGGCCTTCTTGTCCTACAATGAGCAGTTCTTC. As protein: CASGTSGRAFLSYNEQFF.

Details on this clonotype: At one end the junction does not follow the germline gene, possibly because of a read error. The DNA of the CDR3 is TGTGTCAGCAGCTTAAGGTTCCCCGGGACAGGGGGCCAGCATTTT. Translated: CVSSLRFPGTGGQHF. The rearrangement joins TRBV7-2 to TRBJ1-5, with TRBD1 matching 11 bases. The CDR3 sequence is 15 residues long. The V gene's germline CDR1 is SGHTA and CDR2 FQGNSA. Using reference TRBV7-2 and TRBJ1-5 for the parts outside the CDR3, the full variable domain is GAGVSQSPSNKVTEKGKDVELRCDPISGHTALYWYRQSLGQGLEFLIYFQGNSAPDKSGLPSDRFSAERTGGSVSTLTIQRTQQEDSAVYLCVSSLRFPGTGGQHFGDGTRLSIL.

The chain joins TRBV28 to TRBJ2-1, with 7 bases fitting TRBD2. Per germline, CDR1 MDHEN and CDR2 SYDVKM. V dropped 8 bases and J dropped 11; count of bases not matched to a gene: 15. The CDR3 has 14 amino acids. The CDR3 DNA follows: TGTGCCAGCGGGACTACGGCGGGTACTCGTCAGCAGTTCTTC. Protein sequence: CASGTTAGTRQQFF.

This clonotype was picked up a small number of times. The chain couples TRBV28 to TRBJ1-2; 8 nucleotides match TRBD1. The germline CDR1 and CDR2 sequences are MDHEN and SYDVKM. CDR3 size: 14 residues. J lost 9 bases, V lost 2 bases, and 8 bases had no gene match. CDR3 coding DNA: TGTGCCAGCAGTTTAGGGGACAGGCGCCCTCGCTACACCTTC. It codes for CASSLGDRRPRYTF.

As DNA, the CDR3 is TGTGCCATCAGCCGAGAGCGGGGGGGATCAGATACGCAGTATTTT. Protein product: CAISRERGGSDTQYF. The gene calls are TRBV10-3 and TRBJ2-3; 10 bases are shared with TRBD2. V lost 6 bases and J lost 4; bases outside the gene matches: 7. CDR3 length: 15 residues. Germline V gene sequence: CDR1 ENHRY, CDR2 SYGVKD.

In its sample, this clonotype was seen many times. The CDR3 here is CASSLGLGYQETQYF. The CDR3 nucleotides are TGTGCCAGCAGTCTTGGACTGGGGTACCAAGAGACCCAGTACTTC. The chain joins TRBV6-5 to TRBJ2-5; perhaps TRBD2 as D (5 bases). Looked up from germline, CDR1 is MNHEY and CDR2 is SVGAGI. Between the trimmed V and J ends, which lost 5 bases and 0 bases, there was a span of 13 bases. The CDR3 totals 15 residues.

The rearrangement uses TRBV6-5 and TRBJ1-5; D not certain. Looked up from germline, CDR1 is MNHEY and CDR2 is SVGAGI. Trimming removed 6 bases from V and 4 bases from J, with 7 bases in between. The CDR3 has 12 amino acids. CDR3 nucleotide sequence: TGTGCCAGCAGATCGGGGAATCAGCCCCAGCATTTT. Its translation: CASRSGNQPQHF.

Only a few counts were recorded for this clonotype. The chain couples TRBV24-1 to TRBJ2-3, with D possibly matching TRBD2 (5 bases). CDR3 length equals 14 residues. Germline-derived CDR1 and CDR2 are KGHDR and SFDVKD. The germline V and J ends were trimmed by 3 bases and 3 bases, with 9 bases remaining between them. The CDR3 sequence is CATSDRGKTDTQYF. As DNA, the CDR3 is TGTGCCACCAGTGATCGGGGTAAAACAGATACGCAGTATTTT.

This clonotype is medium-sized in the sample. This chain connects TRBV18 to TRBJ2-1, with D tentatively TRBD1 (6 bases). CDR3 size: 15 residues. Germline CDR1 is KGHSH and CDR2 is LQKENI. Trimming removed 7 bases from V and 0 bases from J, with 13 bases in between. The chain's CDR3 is CASFRTVSSYNEQFF. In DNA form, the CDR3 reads TGTGCCAGCTTTCGGACAGTGAGCTCCTACAATGAGCAGTTCTTC.

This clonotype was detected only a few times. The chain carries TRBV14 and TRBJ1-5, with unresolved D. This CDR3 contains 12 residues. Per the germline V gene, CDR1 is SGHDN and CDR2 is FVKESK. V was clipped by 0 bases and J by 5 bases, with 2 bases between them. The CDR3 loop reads CASSQDYQPQHF. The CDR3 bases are TGTGCCAGCAGCCAAGACTATCAGCCCCAGCATTTT.

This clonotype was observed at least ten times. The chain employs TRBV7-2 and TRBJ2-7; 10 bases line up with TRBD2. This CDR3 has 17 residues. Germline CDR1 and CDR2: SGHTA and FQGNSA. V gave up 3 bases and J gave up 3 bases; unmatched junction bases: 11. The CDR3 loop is CASSFRASSGRDYEQYF. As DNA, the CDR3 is TGTGCCAGCAGCTTTAGAGCCTCCAGCGGGAGGGACTACGAGCAGTACTTC.

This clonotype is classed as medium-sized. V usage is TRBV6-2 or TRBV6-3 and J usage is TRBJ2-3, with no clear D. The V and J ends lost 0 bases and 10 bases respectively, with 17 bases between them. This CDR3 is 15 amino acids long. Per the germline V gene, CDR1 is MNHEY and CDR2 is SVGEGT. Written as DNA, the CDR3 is TGTGCCAGCAGTTACTCGACCCGCGGAGACATCGCGCAGTATTTT. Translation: CASSYSTRGDIAQYF.

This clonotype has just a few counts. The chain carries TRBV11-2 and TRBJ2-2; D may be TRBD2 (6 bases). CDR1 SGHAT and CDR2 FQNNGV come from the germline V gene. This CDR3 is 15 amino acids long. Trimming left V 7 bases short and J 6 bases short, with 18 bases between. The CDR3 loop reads CASTRELAEAGELFF. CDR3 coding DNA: TGTGCCAGCACCCGGGAACTAGCTGAGGCCGGGGAGCTGTTTTTT.

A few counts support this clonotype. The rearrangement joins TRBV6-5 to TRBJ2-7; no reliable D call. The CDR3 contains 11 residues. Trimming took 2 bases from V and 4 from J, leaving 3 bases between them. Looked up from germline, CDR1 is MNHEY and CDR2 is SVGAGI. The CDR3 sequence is CASSYEYEQYF. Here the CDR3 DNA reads TGTGCCAGCAGTTACGAGTACGAGCAGTACTTC.

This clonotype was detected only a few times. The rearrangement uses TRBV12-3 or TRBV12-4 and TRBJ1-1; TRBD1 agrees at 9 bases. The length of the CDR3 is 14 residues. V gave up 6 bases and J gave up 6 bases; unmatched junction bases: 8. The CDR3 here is CASRGDRDSSEAFF. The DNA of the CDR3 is TGTGCCAGCAGAGGGGACAGGGATTCTTCTGAAGCTTTCTTT.

DNA for the CDR3: TGTGCCAGCAGCCCGGGACTCCAGGACACTGAAGCTTTCTTT. As protein: CASSPGLQDTEAFF. The gene calls are TRBV11-1 and TRBJ1-1, with D perhaps TRBD1 (5 bases). The CDR3 covers 14 residues. The V gene's germline CDR1 is SGHAT and CDR2 FQDESV (reference sequence). V gave up 5 bases and J gave up 3 bases, with 13 bases separating them.

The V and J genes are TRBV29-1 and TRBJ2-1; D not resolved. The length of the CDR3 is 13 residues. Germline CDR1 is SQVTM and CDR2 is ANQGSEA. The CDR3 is CSAPLGVGNEQFF. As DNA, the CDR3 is TGCAGTGCTCCCCTTGGAGTAGGGAATGAGCAGTTCTTC.

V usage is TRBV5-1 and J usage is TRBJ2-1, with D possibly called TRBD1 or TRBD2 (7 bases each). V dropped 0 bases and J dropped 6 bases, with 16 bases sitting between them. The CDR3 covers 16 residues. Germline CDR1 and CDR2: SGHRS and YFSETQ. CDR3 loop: CASSLGQGGFGNEQFF. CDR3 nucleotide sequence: TGCGCCAGCAGCTTGGGCCAGGGGGGGTTCGGCAATGAGCAGTTCTTC. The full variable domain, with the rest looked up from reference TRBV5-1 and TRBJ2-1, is KAGVTQTPRYLIKTRGQQVTLSCSPISGHRSVSWYQQTPGQGLQFLFEYFSETQRNKGNFPGRFSGRQFSNSRSEMNVSTLELGDSALYLCASSLGQGGFGNEQFFGPGTRLTVL.

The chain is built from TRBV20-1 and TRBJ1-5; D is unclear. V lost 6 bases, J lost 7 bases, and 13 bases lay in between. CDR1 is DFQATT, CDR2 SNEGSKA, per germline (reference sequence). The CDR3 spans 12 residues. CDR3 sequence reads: CSALREAQPQHF. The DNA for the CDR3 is TGCAGTGCCCTTAGGGAGGCCCAGCCCCAGCATTTT.